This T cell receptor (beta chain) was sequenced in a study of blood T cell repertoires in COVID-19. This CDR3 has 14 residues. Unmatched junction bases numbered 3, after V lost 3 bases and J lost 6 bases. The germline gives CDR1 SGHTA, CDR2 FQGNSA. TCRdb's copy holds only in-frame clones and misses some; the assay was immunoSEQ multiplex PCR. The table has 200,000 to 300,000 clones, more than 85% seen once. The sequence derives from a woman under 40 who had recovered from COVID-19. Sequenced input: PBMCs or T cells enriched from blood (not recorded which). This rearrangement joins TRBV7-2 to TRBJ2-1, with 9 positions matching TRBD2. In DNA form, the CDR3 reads TGTGCCAGCAGCTTGAGCGGGAGGATCAATGAGCAGTTCTTC. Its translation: CASSLSGRINEQFF.